These 23 T cell receptor beta chains share one sample of origin, sequenced in a study of T-cell memory formation after mild COVID-19. TCRdb analysed the 5' RACE reads with MiXCR anew, one entry per CDR3 protein. The sample has roughly 560,000 distinct CDR3 sequences; about a fifth are singletons. Sequencing was carried out using PBMCs or a T cell subset sorted from them (not recorded which). The receptors derive from an adult woman who had mild COVID-19 (a few samples of this study predate the infection). Cell type and time point are not known.

At least ten counts were recorded for this clonotype. V gene TRBV5-1 combines with J gene TRBJ2-4; TRBD1 matches 7 bases. V trimming: 4 bases; J trimming: 8 bases; junction bases outside the gene matches: 12. The CDR3 spans 15 residues. CDR1 is SGHRS, CDR2 YFSETQ, per germline. The CDR3 sequence is CASSQGLNTGDIQYF. The CDR3 DNA sequence: TGCGCCAGCAGCCAGGGGTTAAACACAGGGGACATTCAGTACTTC. The full variable domain, in which reference TRBV5-1 and TRBJ2-4 provide the parts outside the CDR3, is KAGVTQTPRYLIKTRGQQVTLSCSPISGHRSVSWYQQTPGQGLQFLFEYFSETQRNKGNFPGRFSGRQFSNSRSEMNVSTLELGDSALYLCASSQGLNTGDIQYFGAGTRLSVL.

The chain has TRBV18 and TRBJ1-2, with D unresolved. CDR3 length: 14 residues. The V gene lost 5 bases and the J gene lost 4 bases, with 14 bases spanning the gap. Germline-derived CDR1 and CDR2 are KGHSH and LQKENI. The CDR3 is CASSSLAKGYGYTF. The CDR3 nucleotides read TGTGCCAGCTCATCACTCGCAAAAGGCTATGGCTACACCTTC. Drawing the rest from reference TRBV18 and TRBJ1-2, the complete variable domain is NAGVMQNPRHLVRRRGQEARLRCSPMKGHSHVYWYRQLPEEGLKFMVYLQKENIIDESGMPKERFSAEFPKEGPSILRIQQVVRGDSAAYFCASSSLAKGYGYTFGSGTRLTVV.

In this sample, this clonotype turned up a few times. The CDR3 sequence is CASALARTDTQYF. The CDR3, as DNA: TGTGCCAGCGCCCTAGCGCGCACAGATACGCAGTATTTT. The V gene is TRBV2, the J gene TRBJ2-3; D possibly corresponds to TRBD2 (6 bases). Germline V gene data show CDR1 as SNHLY and CDR2 as FYNNEI. Trimming cost V 8 bases and J 1 base, with 10 bases left between them. The CDR3 spans 13 residues.

CDR3: CASRPPGQGAYQPQHF. The CDR3 DNA reads as TGTGCCAGCCGACCCCCGGGACAGGGGGCTTATCAGCCCCAGCATTTT. V usage is TRBV6-2 or TRBV6-3 and J usage is TRBJ1-5; 12 bases line up with TRBD1. Germline V gene data show CDR1 as MNHEY and CDR2 as SVGEGT. The CDR3 loop spans 16 amino acids. The V gene end was trimmed by 8 bases and the J gene end by 5 bases; junction bases not matched to a gene: 10.

Only a few counts were recorded for this clonotype. The rearrangement uses TRBV20-1 and TRBJ2-1, with TRBD2 identical over 14 bases. The CDR3 sequence is 19 residues long. With V trimmed by 7 bases and J by 0 bases, 14 bases remained unmatched. Germline V gene lookup returns CDR1 DFQATT and CDR2 SNEGSKA (reference sequence). In DNA, the CDR3 is TGCAGTGTCAAATCCGGGACTAGCGGGAGAAGGGGCTCCTACAATGAGCAGTTCTTC. As protein: CSVKSGTSGRRGSYNEQFF.

This clonotype showed up just a few times. The junction does not match germline at one end; this may be a read error. V is TRBV7-7 and J is TRBJ2-2; 7 positions match TRBD1. The germline V gene encodes CDR1 SSHAT and CDR2 FNYEAQ (reference sequence). The CDR3 length is 14 residues. The CDR3 DNA follows: TGTGCTAGCAGCCCCGGTAGGGGGCCCGGGGAGCTGTTTTTT. Its translation is CASSPGRGPGELFF.

This clonotype was detected a few times. The V call is TRBV18, the J call TRBJ1-4, with D uncertain. The CDR3 runs 15 residues. From germline, CDR1 is KGHSH and CDR2 LQKENI. The V end was cut by 1 base, the J end by 4 bases, with 10 bases between. The DNA for the CDR3 is TGTGCCAGCTCACCACTACTACAGAATAATGAAAAACTGTTTTTT. This sequence encodes CASSPLLQNNEKLFF.

This clonotype was counted between two and nine times. V and J are TRBV5-1 and TRBJ2-5; 10 nucleotides align to TRBD2. The CDR3 has 16 residues. Trimming cost V 4 bases and J 4 bases; bases outside gene matches: 10. Germline V lookup: CDR1 SGHRS, CDR2 YFSETQ. For the CDR3, the DNA is TGCGCCAGCAGCCCAGCGAAGGCTAGCGGGGGAGAGACCCAGTACTTC. It specifies CASSPAKASGGETQYF.

The chain couples TRBV5-1 to TRBJ1-1; D uncertain. The germline gives CDR1 SGHRS, CDR2 YFSETQ. There are 16 residues in the CDR3. V shed 2 bases and J shed 0 bases, with 14 bases lying between them. Here the CDR3 reads CASSFQPEGVNTEAFF. The CDR3 nucleotides read TGCGCCAGCAGCTTTCAGCCGGAAGGAGTGAACACTGAAGCTTTCTTT.

This sequence joins TRBV3-1 and TRBJ2-2, with 8 bases aligning to TRBD1. Germline values: CDR1 LGHDT, CDR2 YNNKEL (reference sequence). The CDR3 is 15 amino acids. J gave up 6 bases and V 6 bases, and 9 bases lay outside the gene matches. This CDR3 reads CASSFRGTGAGELFF. The CDR3 nucleotides read TGTGCCAGCAGTTTTAGGGGGACAGGTGCCGGGGAGCTGTTTTTT.

This clonotype showed up just a few times. V is TRBV15 and J is TRBJ1-2; D gene ambiguous. Between the trimmed V and J ends, which lost 0 bases and 2 bases, there was a span of 25 bases. This CDR3 contains 20 residues. Germline CDR1 reads LNHNV; CDR2 reads YYDKDF (reference sequence). This chain's CDR3 is CATSRDQGWVRSATNYGYTF. DNA of the CDR3: TGTGCCACCAGCAGAGATCAAGGCTGGGTTCGGTCTGCCACAAACTATGGCTACACCTTC.

There are a few counts of this clonotype. The chain couples TRBV4-2 to TRBJ2-7, with 7 bases aligning to TRBD1. The germline gives CDR1 LGHNA, CDR2 YNFKEQ. The CDR3 has 14 amino acids. With V trimmed by 5 bases and J by 3 bases, 7 bases remained unmatched. The CDR3 coding sequence is TGTGCCAGCAGCTCGAGGACAGGAGACTACGAGCAGTACTTC. Encoded protein: CASSSRTGDYEQYF.

CDR3 bases: TGCAGCGTTCAGGACAGACCCTACGAGCAGTACTTC. It yields the protein CSVQDRPYEQYF. The chain is built from TRBV29-1 and TRBJ2-7, with D possibly matching TRBD1 (6 bases). CDR1 is SQVTM, CDR2 ANQGSEA, per germline. The CDR3 covers 12 residues. V dropped 5 bases and J dropped 2 bases, with 10 bases sitting between them.

The chain couples TRBV2 to TRBJ2-4; TRBD2 aligns across 8 bases. The CDR3 runs 15 residues. The ends lost 5 bases at V and 0 bases at J; junction bases unmatched: 3. Germline V CDR1 and CDR2: SNHLY, FYNNEI. The CDR3 sequence: CASSRRGEAKNIQYF. Written as DNA, the CDR3 is TGTGCCAGCAGTAGGCGGGGGGAAGCCAAAAACATTCAGTACTTC.

CDR3 bases: TGCGCCAGCAGCCCCACTAGCGGGGGGTTCACAGATACGCAGTATTTT. It specifies CASSPTSGGFTDTQYF. V and J are TRBV4-1 and TRBJ2-3; 12 positions agree with TRBD2. Looked up from germline, CDR1 is MGHRA and CDR2 is YSYEKL. V trimming: 4 bases; J trimming: 2 bases; junction bases outside the gene matches: 4. The length of the CDR3 is 16 residues.

This clonotype was seen a handful of times. The rearrangement links TRBV12-3 or TRBV12-4 to TRBJ1-2; D is undetermined. V was clipped by 7 bases and J by 8 bases, with 20 bases between them. The CDR3 sequence is 14 residues long. CDR3 nucleotide sequence: TGTGCCAGCACCCGCGAGGACCCCTGGAGGGGCTACACCTTC. This gives the protein CASTREDPWRGYTF.

The V and J genes are TRBV18 and TRBJ2-5; D uncertain. Germline CDR1 and CDR2: KGHSH and LQKENI. This CDR3 contains 13 residues. Trimming stripped 3 bases from V and 7 bases from J, with 12 bases between. CDR3 sequence: CASSPDDPRTQYF. The CDR3 DNA follows: TGTGCCAGCTCACCTGACGACCCTAGGACCCAGTACTTC.

This clonotype was observed a handful of times. This chain links TRBV7-2 with TRBJ1-1; the D is unclear. The germline V gene encodes CDR1 SGHTA and CDR2 FQGNSA. Trimming stripped 4 bases from V and 4 bases from J, with 10 bases between. This CDR3 region has 13 residues. The CDR3 sequence: CASSWRLFTEAFF. The CDR3, as DNA: TGTGCCAGCAGCTGGCGACTGTTCACTGAAGCTTTCTTT.

The chain is built from TRBV7-2 and TRBJ1-2; tentatively, D is TRBD1 (5 bases). The CDR3 covers 13 residues. CDR1 SGHTA and CDR2 FQGNSA come from the germline V gene. Between the trimmed V and J ends, which lost 4 bases and 8 bases, there was a span of 14 bases. The CDR3 protein is CASSSPGGSGYTF. CDR3 nucleotides: TGTGCCAGCAGCTCCCCTGGGGGGTCGGGCTACACCTTC.

CDR3 nucleotides: TGTGCCAGCAGTTCCTCGGCGGGGTTCTACGAGCAGTACTTC. Protein sequence: CASSSSAGFYEQYF. V gene TRBV12-3 or TRBV12-4 combines with J gene TRBJ2-7; perhaps TRBD2 as D (6 bases). The CDR3 sequence is 14 residues long. V shed 4 bases and J shed 3 bases, with 13 bases lying between them.

This clonotype appeared a few times. The chain carries TRBV4-2 and TRBJ2-3; the match to TRBD1 covers 7 bases. The germline V gene encodes CDR1 LGHNA and CDR2 YNFKEQ. The CDR3 is 17 amino acids. J gave up 2 bases and V 4 bases, and 12 bases lay outside the gene matches. The DNA of the CDR3 is TGTGCCAGCAGCCCAGGGGGTGTCGGTTCGTTCACAGATACGCAGTATTTT. This encodes CASSPGGVGSFTDTQYF.

Only a few counts were recorded for this clonotype. V and J are TRBV12-3 or TRBV12-4 and TRBJ1-2; D not resolved. The CDR3 has 14 amino acids. The V end was cut by 3 bases, the J end by 4 bases, with 12 bases between. CDR3 protein: CASSLSQLRYGYTF. The CDR3 bases are TGTGCCAGCAGTTTGTCCCAGCTCCGCTATGGCTACACCTTC.

This clonotype occurred a few times. The V gene is TRBV24-1, the J gene TRBJ2-1; 10 nucleotides agree with TRBD2. Germline CDR1 is KGHDR and CDR2 is SFDVKD. CDR3 length: 14 residues. Trimming at V came to 4 bases and at J to 8 bases, leaving 4 bases not matched to a gene. In nucleotides, the CDR3 is TGTGCCACCAGTGACCTAGCGGGAGCGGATGAGCAGTTCTTC. Its protein is CATSDLAGADEQFF.